The present T cell receptor beta chain was sequenced within a study of human T cells and chemical hapten exposure. Study information: Mostly female, the patients presented with alopecia areata, totalis or universalis.

Comments on this clonotype: Its antigen is undetermined.

The time point denotes: patch test 1, 2 weeks after DPC sensitization. Treatment indicated: therapeutic diphenylcyclopropenone sensitization with weekly scalp DPC. In the source study's methods: Samples had a median of approximately 89,000 TCRs, ranging roughly 23,224 to 700,000. TCRdb reanalysed the RACE reads using MiXCR and keeps one entry per CDR3 protein. TCRdb's processing, not the authors', yielded these V and J calls. This table has 79,000 or so distinct CDR3 sequences, about 31% appearing once. CDR3 length: 13 amino acids. V gave up 6 bases and J gave up 8 bases; unmatched junction bases: 7. Study-wide results and caveats: Patch test score was positively correlated with the counts of TCRs that had expanded at PT1.

The clonotype comes from a man aged 35-49 years with alopecia areata. Some clones in this sample may be carry-over from other donors' samples. This sample comprised whole blood, obtained in connection with sensitization to the hapten diphenylcyclopropenone (DPC). This chain joins TRBV12-3 or TRBV12-4 and TRBJ2-1; 7 positions agree with TRBD2. The DNA for the CDR3 is TGTGCCAGCAGCAAACTAGCGAGAGATGAGCAGTTCTTC. It specifies CASSKLARDEQFF.